This TCR beta chain was recovered during a study of control samples from healthy donors and cancer patients. The table came from immunoSEQ multiplex PCR; TCRdb's copy has only in-frame clones and leaves some out. This sample carries approximately 70,000 clones, roughly nine tenths of them seen once, and the ten largest clones take under 4.5%. The CDR3 sequence is 16 residues long. Germline V CDR1 and CDR2: SGHNT, YYREEE (reference sequence). Trimming removed 3 bases from V and 7 bases from J, with 20 bases in between. This receptor was obtained from a woman in her forties or fifties in good health. The specimen sequenced was blood. The J gene is TRBJ2-1, the V gene TRBV5-4, with D uncertain. CDR3 bases: TGTGCCAGCAGCTCTGACCGGACCGGAAAAATGAATGAGCAGTTCTTC. Encoded protein: CASSSDRTGKMNEQFF.